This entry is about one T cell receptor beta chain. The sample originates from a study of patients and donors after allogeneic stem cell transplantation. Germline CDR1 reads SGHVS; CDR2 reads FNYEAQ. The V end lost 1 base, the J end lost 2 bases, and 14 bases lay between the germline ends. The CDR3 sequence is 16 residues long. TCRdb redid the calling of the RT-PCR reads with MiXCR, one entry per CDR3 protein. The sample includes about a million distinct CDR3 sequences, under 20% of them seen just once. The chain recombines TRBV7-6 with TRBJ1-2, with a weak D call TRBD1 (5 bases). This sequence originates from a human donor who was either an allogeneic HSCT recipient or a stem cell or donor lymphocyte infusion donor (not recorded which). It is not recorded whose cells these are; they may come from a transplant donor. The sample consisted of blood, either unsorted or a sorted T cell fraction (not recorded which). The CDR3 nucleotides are TGTGCCAGCAGCTTAGGGGGACCGGGCAAGAACTATGGCTACACCTTC. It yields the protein CASSLGGPGKNYGYTF.